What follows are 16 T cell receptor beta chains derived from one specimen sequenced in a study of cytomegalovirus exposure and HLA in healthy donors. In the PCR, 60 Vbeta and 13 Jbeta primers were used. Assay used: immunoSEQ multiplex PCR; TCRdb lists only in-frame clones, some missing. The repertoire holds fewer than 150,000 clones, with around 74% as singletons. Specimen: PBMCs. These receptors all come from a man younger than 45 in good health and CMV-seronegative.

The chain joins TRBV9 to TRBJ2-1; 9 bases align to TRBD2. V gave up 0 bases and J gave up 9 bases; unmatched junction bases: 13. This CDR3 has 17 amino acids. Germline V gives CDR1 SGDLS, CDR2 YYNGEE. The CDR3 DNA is TGTGCCAGCAGCGTAGCCCCCCGAGGAAGCGGGGGGTTTGAGCAGTTCTTC. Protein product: CASSVAPRGSGGFEQFF. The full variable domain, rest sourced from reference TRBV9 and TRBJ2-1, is DSGVTQTPKHLITATGQRVTLRCSPRSGDLSVYWYQQSLDQGLQFLIQYYNGEERAKGNILERFSAQQFPDLHSELNLSSLELGDSALYFCASSVAPRGSGGFEQFFGPGTRLTVL.

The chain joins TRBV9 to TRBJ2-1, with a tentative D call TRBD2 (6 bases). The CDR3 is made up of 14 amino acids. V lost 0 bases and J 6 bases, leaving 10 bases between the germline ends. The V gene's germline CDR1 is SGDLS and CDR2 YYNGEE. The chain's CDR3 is CASSVAGTVNEQFF. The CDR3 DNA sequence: TGTGCCAGCAGCGTAGCAGGGACTGTCAATGAGCAGTTCTTC.

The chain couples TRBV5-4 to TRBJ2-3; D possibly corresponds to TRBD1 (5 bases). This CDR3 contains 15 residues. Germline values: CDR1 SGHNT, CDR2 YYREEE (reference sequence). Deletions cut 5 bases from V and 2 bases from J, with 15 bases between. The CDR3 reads CASRPNRQNTDTQYF. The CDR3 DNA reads TGTGCCAGCAGACCTAACCGACAGAACACAGATACGCAGTATTTT.

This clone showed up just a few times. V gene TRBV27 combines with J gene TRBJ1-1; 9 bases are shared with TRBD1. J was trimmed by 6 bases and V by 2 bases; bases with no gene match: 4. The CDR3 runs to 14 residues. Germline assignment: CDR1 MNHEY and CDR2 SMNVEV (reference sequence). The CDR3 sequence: CASSLPGQGSEAFF. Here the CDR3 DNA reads TGTGCCAGCAGTTTACCCGGACAGGGGTCTGAAGCTTTCTTT.

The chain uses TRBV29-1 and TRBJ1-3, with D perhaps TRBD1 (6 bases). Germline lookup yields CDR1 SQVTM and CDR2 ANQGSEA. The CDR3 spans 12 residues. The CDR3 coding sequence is TGCAGTGCAGGGGAATTTGGAAACACCATATATTTT. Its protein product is CSAGEFGNTIYF. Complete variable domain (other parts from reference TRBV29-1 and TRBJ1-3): SAVISQKPSRDICQRGTSLTIQCQVDSQVTMMFWYRQQPGQSLTLIATANQGSEATYESGFVIDKFPISRPNLTFSTLTVSNMSPEDSSIYLCSAGEFGNTIYFGEGSWLTVV.

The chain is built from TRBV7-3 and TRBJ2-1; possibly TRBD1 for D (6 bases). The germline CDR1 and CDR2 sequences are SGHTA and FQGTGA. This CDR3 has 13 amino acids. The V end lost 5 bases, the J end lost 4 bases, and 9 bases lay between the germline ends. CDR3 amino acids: CASSADRYNEQFF. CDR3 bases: TGTGCCAGCAGCGCGGACAGATACAATGAGCAGTTCTTC.

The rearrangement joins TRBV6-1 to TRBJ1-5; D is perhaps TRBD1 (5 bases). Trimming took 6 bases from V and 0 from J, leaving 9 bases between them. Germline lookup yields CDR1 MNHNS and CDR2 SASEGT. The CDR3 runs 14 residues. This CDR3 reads CASRNRNSNQPQHF. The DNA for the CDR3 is TGTGCCAGCAGAAACAGGAATAGCAATCAGCCCCAGCATTTT.

This CDR3 is CASSPSAQDTQYF. CDR3 bases: TGTGCCAGCAGCCCTAGTGCACAAGATACGCAGTATTTT. V and J are TRBV7-8 and TRBJ2-3; D unresolved. The CDR3 totals 13 residues. Looked up from germline, CDR1 is SGHVS and CDR2 is FQNEAQ. Trimming took off 5 bases at V and 5 bases at J, with 11 bases between the two ends. The whole variable domain, remainder taken from reference TRBV7-8 and TRBJ2-3, is GAGVSQSPRYKVAKRGQDVALRCDPISGHVSLFWYQQALGQGPEFLTYFQNEAQLDKSGLPSDRFFAERPEGSVSTLKIQRTQQEDSAVYLCASSPSAQDTQYFGPGTRLTVL.

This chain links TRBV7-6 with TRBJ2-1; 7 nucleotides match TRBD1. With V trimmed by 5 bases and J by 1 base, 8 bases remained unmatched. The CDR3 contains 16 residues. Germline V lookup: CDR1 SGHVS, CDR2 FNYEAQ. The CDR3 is CASSRVPTGSYNEQFF. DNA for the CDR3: TGTGCCAGCAGCCGAGTACCGACAGGGTCCTACAATGAGCAGTTCTTC. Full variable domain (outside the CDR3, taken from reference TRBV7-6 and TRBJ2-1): GAGVSQSPRYKVTKRGQDVALRCDPISGHVSLYWYRQALGQGPEFLTYFNYEAQQDKSGLPNDRFSAERPEGSISTLTIQRTEQRDSAMYRCASSRVPTGSYNEQFFGPGTRLTVL.

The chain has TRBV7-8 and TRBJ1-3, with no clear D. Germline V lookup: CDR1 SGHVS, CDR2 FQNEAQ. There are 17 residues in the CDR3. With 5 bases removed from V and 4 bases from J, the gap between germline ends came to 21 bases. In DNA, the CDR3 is TGTGCCAGCAGCCCTCAGACTCTAGCATACGGAGGAAACACCATATATTTT. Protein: CASSPQTLAYGGNTIYF.

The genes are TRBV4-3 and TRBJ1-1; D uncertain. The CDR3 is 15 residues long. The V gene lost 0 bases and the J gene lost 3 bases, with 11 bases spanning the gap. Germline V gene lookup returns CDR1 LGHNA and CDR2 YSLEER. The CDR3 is CASSQDSFSYTEAFF. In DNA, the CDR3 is TGCGCCAGCAGCCAAGATTCCTTCTCCTACACTGAAGCTTTCTTT.

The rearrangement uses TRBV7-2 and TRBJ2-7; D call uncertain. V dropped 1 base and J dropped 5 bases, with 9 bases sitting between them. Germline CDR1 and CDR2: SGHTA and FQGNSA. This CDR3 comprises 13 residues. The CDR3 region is CASSLVFPDEQYF. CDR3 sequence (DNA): TGTGCCAGCAGCTTAGTCTTCCCTGACGAGCAGTACTTC. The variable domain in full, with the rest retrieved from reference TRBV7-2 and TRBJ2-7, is GAGVSQSPSNKVTEKGKDVELRCDPISGHTALYWYRQSLGQGLEFLIYFQGNSAPDKSGLPSDRFSAERTGGSVSTLTIQRTQQEDSAVYLCASSLVFPDEQYFGPGTRLTVT.

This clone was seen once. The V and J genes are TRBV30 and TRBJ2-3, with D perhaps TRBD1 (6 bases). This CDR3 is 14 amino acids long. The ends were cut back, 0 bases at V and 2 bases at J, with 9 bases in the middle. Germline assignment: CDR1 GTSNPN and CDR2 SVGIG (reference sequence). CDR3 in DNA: TGTGCCTGGAGTGTCTCAGGGGTCACAGATACGCAGTATTTT. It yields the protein CAWSVSGVTDTQYF.

The CDR3 sequence: CASSFRTEMNSPLHF. CDR3 bases: TGTGCCAGCAGCTTTCGGACAGAGATGAATTCACCCCTCCACTTT. This sequence joins TRBV13 and TRBJ1-6; D is perhaps TRBD1 (6 bases). Trimming pared 3 bases from V and 7 bases from J, leaving 13 bases between. The length of the CDR3 is 15 residues. CDR1 and CDR2 from the germline V gene are PRHDT and FYEKMQ (reference sequence).

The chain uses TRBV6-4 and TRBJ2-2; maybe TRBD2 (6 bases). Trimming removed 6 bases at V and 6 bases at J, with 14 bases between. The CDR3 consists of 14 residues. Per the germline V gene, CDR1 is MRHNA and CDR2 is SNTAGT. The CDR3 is CASSNASVAGELFF. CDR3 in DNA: TGTGCCAGCAGCAACGCTAGCGTGGCCGGGGAGCTGTTTTTT.

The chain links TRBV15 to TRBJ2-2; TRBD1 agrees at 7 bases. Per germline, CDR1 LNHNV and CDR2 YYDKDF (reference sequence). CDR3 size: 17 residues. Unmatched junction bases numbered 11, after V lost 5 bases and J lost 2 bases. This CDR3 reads CATSPPRQGGNTGELFF. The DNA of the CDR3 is TGTGCCACCAGCCCCCCCCGACAGGGTGGTAACACCGGGGAGCTGTTTTTT.